Here is one T cell receptor beta chain with its context. This clone was seen a single time. Its antigen is unknown. Per-base qualities were not stored, and no clone one base away is much larger. Genomic DNA was extracted with the Qiagen DNeasy kit from unsorted PBMCs and from negatively selected CD4+ and CD8+ fractions. Using primers that anneal to V and J segments, immunoSEQ multiplex PCR amplified the TCR beta CDR3 regions. A synthetic immune receptor repertoire was used to minimize amplification bias, and remaining bias was computationally removed after sequencing. On the authors' methods: Custom Python scripts were used to quantify repertoire diversity as the Shannon entropy index. The unsorted, CD4+ and CD8+ repertoires were each analyzed separately, with the exception of combined analyses, where CD4+ and CD8+ sequences were merged in silico. A clone was considered expanded if an increase in frequency of at least 2-fold after treatment relative to C1D1 was found, and a pseudocount of 0.5 was applied to clones undetected at baseline. Clones with 0 or 1 copy at C1D1 were defined as singleton clones, while clones with 2 or more copies were defined as non-singleton clones. Clones expanded in unsorted samples were labelled as CD4+, CD8+ or unknown by matching protein sequences in sorted samples from the same patient. Wilcoxon tests on paired samples were used to test diversity changes from C1D1 to C4D1. TCRdb obtained this table from immuneACCESS and retained in-frame rearrangements with V and J assigned. These tables miss some clones; where compared with another copy, unresolved V genes account for less than half of the shortfall, and the remainder is unexplained. The V and J calls and clone size were taken over from that table, and D and trimming were inferred from the DNA. The table for this sample lists under 100,000 clones; approximately 88% of them were counted only once. The ten largest account for more than 10% of the sample.

This sample's time point label indicates: cycle 1 day 1 (C1D1), immediately before nivolumab initiation. Every trial patient had relapsed after autologous stem cell transplantation, and cohorts A, B and C differed in prior brentuximab vedotin exposure. A total of under 70 patients with relapsed/refractory classical Hodgkin lymphoma made up the trial cohort, and each patient's best overall response was complete response, partial response or progressive disease. Trial patients were treated with single-agent nivolumab in the multi-cohort phase II CheckMate 205 trial. Best overall response was determined by an independent review committee according to the 2007 International Working Group response criteria. Trial PBMCs were obtained immediately prior to nivolumab initiation (C1D1) and on therapy at cycle 2 day 1 and cycle 4 day 1. After peripheral blood was drawn into 8 mL Vacutainer Cell Preparation Tubes, PBMCs were isolated by centrifugation and then cryopreserved.

The sample is drawn from a study of PD-1 blockade in classical Hodgkin lymphoma (TCRdb year 2020). About the investigation overall: Nivolumab dosing was 3 mg/kg intravenously every 2 weeks, continuing until either disease progression or unacceptable toxicity. The study used TCR beta sequencing and CyTOF to define a peripheral blood immune signature of response to PD-1 blockade in classical Hodgkin lymphoma.

The germline V gene yields SGHNT for CDR1 and YENEEA for CDR2. Trimming takes 5 bases from V and 5 bases from J, and the germline ends sit 11 bases apart. CDR3 length: 13 amino acids, cysteine to phenylalanine. The entry retains the CDR3 DNA only, 39 bases that are in frame from base 1. What the research found in general, with its limitations: CD4+ but not CD8+ TCR diversity rose significantly by C4D1 (p=0.0027 vs p=0.16), most apparent in complete responders (p=0.02). Baseline diversity similar to that of newly diagnosed patients was observed in trial patients achieving complete response, whereas significantly lower diversity was observed in partial responders and progressors. Patients starting nivolumab less than 1 year after ASCT had lower diversity and were excluded from later analyses to avoid confounding by immune reconstitution. The study was limited to a single clinical trial cohort, and causes of repertoire differences, possibly disease activity or prior therapy, remained undefined. Baseline TCR diversity was reported as lower in newly diagnosed patients than in healthy donors, and lower still in relapsed/refractory patients.

Here the chain combines TRBV11-3 and TRBJ2-3; matching of 6 bases hints at TRBD2 as the D gene. The TCR originated in a human donor with classical Hodgkin lymphoma. Here the sequenced sample was peripheral blood mononuclear cells (PBMCs), taken at baseline. The CDR3 protein: CASSPGGEDTQYF. DNA sequence: TGTGCCAGCAGCCCCGGAGGGGAAGATACGCAGTATTTT.